These 9 T cell receptor beta chains share one sample of origin, sequenced in a study of blood T cell repertoires in COVID-19. The data were produced by immunoSEQ multiplex PCR, yet TCRdb's version contains in-frame clones alone and is incomplete. The sample has some 270,000 clones; 86% are singletons. Sequenced: peripheral blood. The receptors come from an elderly woman with COVID-19, enrolled during active disease.

The chain uses TRBV2 and TRBJ2-5; weak D call: TRBD2 (5 bases). This CDR3 has 13 residues. Trimming cost V 5 bases and J 3 bases, with 10 bases left between them. Germline lookup yields CDR1 SNHLY and CDR2 FYNNEI. This chain's CDR3 is CASSREGEETQYF. CDR3 coding DNA: TGTGCCAGCAGTCGCGAGGGAGAAGAGACCCAGTACTTC.

The genes are TRBV5-1 and TRBJ1-1, with D unresolved. There are 14 residues in the CDR3. V lost 4 bases and J lost 4, with 14 bases in between. The germline V gene has CDR1 SGHRS and CDR2 YFSETQ. CDR3 region: CASSKGLSGTEAFF. CDR3 bases: TGCGCCAGCAGCAAAGGTCTCTCGGGCACTGAAGCTTTCTTT.

The chain is built from TRBV6-4 and TRBJ1-2; 8 bases line up with TRBD1. Per the germline V gene, CDR1 is MRHNA and CDR2 is SNTAGT. Unmatched junction bases numbered 6, after V lost 5 bases and J lost 4 bases. This CDR3 spans 14 amino acids. The CDR3 DNA sequence: TGTGCCAGCAGTCCGGACAGGGTTGGCTATGGCTACACCTTC. Protein product: CASSPDRVGYGYTF.

The CDR3 DNA is TGTGCCAGCAGCTTATCGACACAGGGATCTGGAAACACCATATATTTT. The encoded protein is CASSLSTQGSGNTIYF. The chain carries TRBV7-8 and TRBJ1-3; weak D call: TRBD1 (6 bases). CDR3 length: 16 amino acids. V was shortened by 2 bases and J by 1 base, with 12 bases between the two germline ends. Germline CDR1 and CDR2: SGHVS and FQNEAQ.

As regards this clone: This sample includes further DNA sequences coding for the same CDR3. The chain joins TRBV6-5 to TRBJ2-5; D is unclear. Germline V gene sequence: CDR1 MNHEY, CDR2 SVGAGI. The CDR3 is 13 amino acids. V lost 2 bases to trimming and J lost 2 bases, with 6 bases between them. The CDR3 DNA is TGTGCCAGCAGTTACGGCGGACAAGAGACCCAGTACTTC. Translating gives CASSYGGQETQYF.

This clone has just a few counts. The chain links TRBV2 to TRBJ2-1; D is unclear. The CDR3 is made up of 15 amino acids. Germline values: CDR1 SNHLY, CDR2 FYNNEI. The ends were cut back, 6 bases at V and 5 bases at J, with 17 bases in the middle. This CDR3 reads CASSDKAQSNNEQFF. Written as DNA, the CDR3 is TGTGCCAGCAGCGACAAGGCCCAATCGAACAATGAGCAGTTCTTC.

The rearrangement links TRBV28 to TRBJ1-1; tentative D call: TRBD1 (5 bases). The CDR3 contains 12 residues. Trimming removed 7 bases from V and 11 bases from J, with 17 bases in between. Germline loops: CDR1 MDHEN, CDR2 SYDVKM. CDR3 in amino acids: CASTTLQEKAFF. The CDR3 DNA reads TGTGCCAGCACTACCTTACAGGAGAAGGCTTTCTTT.

This rearrangement joins TRBV27 to TRBJ1-1, with no clear D. Trimming shortened V by 3 bases and J by 10 bases, and 18 bases separated the two germline ends. Germline V gives CDR1 MNHEY, CDR2 SMNVEV (reference sequence). The CDR3 runs 14 residues. The CDR3 is CASSFVGSQGGAFF. The CDR3 nucleotides are TGTGCCAGCAGTTTCGTCGGGTCCCAAGGTGGAGCTTTCTTT.

The V gene is TRBV21-1, the J gene TRBJ2-3; TRBD1, as called in the table, went unchecked against the DNA. TRBV21-1 is labeled a pseudogene. The CDR3 consists of 14 residues. The CDR3 loop reads CATPGTGGTDTQYF. In DNA form, the CDR3 reads TGTGCCACCCCAGGGACAGGGGGCACAGATACGCAGTATTTT.